Presented here are 5 T cell receptor beta chains from one specimen sequenced in a study of vaccination and CD4 T cells after COVID-19. These TCRs are of unknown antigen specificity. Treatment defined: roughly 10-day PBMC culture with coronavirus spike peptide pools or control peptides (ViraFEST assay). Researchers used the Oncomine TCR Beta short-read assay to sequence DNA from cultured CD4+ T cells. MiXCR, run by TCRdb on the PCR reads, gives a single entry per CDR3 protein. The sample includes 4,000 to 4,500 distinct CDR3 sequences, roughly 20% of them seen just once. Material for sequencing was CD4+ T cells from blood, cultured in vitro. These TCRs come from a human donor who had recovered from COVID-19.

The sample holds a few counts of this clonotype. This may come from a read error, since a much larger clone is one base off. The chain employs TRBV12-3 or TRBV12-4 and TRBJ1-2; 10 positions agree with TRBD1. Trimming took 7 bases from V and 6 from J; bases not matched to a gene: 8. The CDR3 has 14 residues. DNA of the CDR3: TGTGCCAGCAATTTCGGGACAGGGGTAAATGGCTACACCTTC. This codes for CASNFGTGVNGYTF.

This clonotype is categorized as medium-sized. CDR3 sequence: CASSLLADYEQYF. The CDR3, as DNA: TGTGCCAGCAGTTTACTAGCGGATTACGAGCAGTACTTC. The chain combines TRBV12-3 or TRBV12-4 with TRBJ2-7; 7 nucleotides match TRBD2. The trim removed 2 bases at V and 4 bases at J, leaving 2 bases unmatched. This CDR3 contains 13 residues.

This clonotype has just a few counts. This chain joins TRBV2 and TRBJ1-5, with a tentative D call TRBD1 (6 bases). The CDR3 totals 14 residues. V was trimmed by 5 bases and J by 6 bases, leaving 14 bases between them. Germline V gene data show CDR1 as SNHLY and CDR2 as FYNNEI. Written as DNA, the CDR3 is TGTGCCAGCAGTATCCGGGACATTTCTCAGCCCCAGCATTTT. This translates into CASSIRDISQPQHF.

The chain employs TRBV2 and TRBJ2-3; D unresolved. The CDR3 is 12 amino acids. Germline loops: CDR1 SNHLY, CDR2 FYNNEI. V lost 6 bases and J 4 bases, leaving 8 bases between the germline ends. CDR3: CASSEFSDTQYF. The CDR3 DNA reads TGTGCCAGCAGCGAATTTTCAGATACGCAGTATTTT.

The chain employs TRBV30 and TRBJ1-5; D is unresolved. Germline CDR1 GTSNPN, CDR2 SVGIG (reference sequence). Trimming cost V 0 bases and J 1 base, with 10 bases left between them. The length of the CDR3 is 15 residues. The CDR3 sequence: CAWSVGTKSNQPQHF. The CDR3 DNA reads as TGTGCCTGGAGTGTAGGAACGAAGAGCAATCAGCCCCAGCATTTT.